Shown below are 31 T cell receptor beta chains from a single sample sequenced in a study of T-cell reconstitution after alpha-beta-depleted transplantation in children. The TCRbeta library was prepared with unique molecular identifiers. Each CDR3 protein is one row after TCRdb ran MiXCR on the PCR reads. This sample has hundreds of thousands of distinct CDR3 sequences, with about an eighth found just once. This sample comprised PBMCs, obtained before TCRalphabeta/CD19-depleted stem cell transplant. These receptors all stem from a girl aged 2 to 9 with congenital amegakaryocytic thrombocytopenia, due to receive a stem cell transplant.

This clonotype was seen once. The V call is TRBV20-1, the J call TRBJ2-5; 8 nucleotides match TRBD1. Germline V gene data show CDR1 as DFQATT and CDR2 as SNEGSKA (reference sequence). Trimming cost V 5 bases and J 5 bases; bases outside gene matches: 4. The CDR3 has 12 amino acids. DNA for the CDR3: TGCAGTGCTCGGACAGGGATGGAGACCCAGTACTTC. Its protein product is CSARTGMETQYF.

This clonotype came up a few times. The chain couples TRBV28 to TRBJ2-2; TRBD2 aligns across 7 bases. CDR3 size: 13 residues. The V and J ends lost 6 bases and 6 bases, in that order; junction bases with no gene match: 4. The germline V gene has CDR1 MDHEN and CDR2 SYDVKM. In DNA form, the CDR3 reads TGTGCCAGCAGCCGGGCGGGGGCCGGGGAGCTGTTTTTT. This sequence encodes CASSRAGAGELFF.

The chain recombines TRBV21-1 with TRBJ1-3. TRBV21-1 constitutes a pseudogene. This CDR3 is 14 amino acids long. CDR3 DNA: TGTGCCAGCAGCTGTATAGAGGCTGGAAACACCATATATTTT. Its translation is CASSCIEAGNTIYF.

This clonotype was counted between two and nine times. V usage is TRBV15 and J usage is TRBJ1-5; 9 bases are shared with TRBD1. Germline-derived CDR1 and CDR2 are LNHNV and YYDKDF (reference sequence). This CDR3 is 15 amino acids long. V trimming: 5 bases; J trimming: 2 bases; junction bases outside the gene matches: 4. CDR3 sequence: CATSGRDRGNQPQHF. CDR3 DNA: TGTGCCACCAGCGGCCGGGACAGGGGCAATCAGCCCCAGCATTTT.

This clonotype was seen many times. In nucleotides, the CDR3 is TGCGCCAGCACCGGGACTAGCGGGACCTACGAGCAGTACTTC. Its protein product is CASTGTSGTYEQYF. This sequence joins TRBV5-1 and TRBJ2-7; 13 bases fit TRBD2. Germline V gene lookup returns CDR1 SGHRS and CDR2 YFSETQ. The CDR3 loop spans 14 amino acids. The junction had 2 bases not matched to a gene; V was cut back by 6 bases and J by 2 bases.

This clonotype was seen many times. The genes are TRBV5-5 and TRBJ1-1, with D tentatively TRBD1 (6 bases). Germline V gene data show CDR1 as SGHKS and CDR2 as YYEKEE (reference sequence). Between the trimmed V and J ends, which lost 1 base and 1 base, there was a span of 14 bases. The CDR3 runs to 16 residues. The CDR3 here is CASSLNFPGANTEAFF. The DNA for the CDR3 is TGTGCCAGCAGCTTGAATTTCCCAGGGGCGAACACTGAAGCTTTCTTT.

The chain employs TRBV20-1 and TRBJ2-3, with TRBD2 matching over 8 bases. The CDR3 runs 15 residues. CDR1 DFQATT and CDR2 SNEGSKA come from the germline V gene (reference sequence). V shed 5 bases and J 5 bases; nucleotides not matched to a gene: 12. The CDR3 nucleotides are TGCAGTGCTGCTAGGACTAGCTTCATTAGAGATACGCAGTATTTT. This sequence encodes CSAARTSFIRDTQYF.

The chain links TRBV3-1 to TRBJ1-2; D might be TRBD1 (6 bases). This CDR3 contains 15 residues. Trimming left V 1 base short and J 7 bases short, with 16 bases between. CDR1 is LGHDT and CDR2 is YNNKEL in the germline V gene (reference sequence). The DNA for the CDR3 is TGTGCCAGCAGCCAAGCACAGGGTTGGGGTTTTGGCTACACCTTC. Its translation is CASSQAQGWGFGYTF.

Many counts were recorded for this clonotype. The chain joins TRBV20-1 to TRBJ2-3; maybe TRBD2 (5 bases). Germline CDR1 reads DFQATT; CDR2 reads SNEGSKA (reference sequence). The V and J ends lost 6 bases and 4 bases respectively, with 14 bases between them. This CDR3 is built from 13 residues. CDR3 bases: TGCAGTGCGCCGCTAGCCGGCGCAGATACGCAGTATTTT. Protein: CSAPLAGADTQYF.

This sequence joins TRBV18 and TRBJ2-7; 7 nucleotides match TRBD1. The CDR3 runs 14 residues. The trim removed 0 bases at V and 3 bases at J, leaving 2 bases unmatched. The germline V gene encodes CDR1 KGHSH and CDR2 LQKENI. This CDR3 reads CASSPPQGVYEQYF. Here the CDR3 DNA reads TGTGCCAGCTCACCACCGCAGGGGGTCTACGAGCAGTACTTC.

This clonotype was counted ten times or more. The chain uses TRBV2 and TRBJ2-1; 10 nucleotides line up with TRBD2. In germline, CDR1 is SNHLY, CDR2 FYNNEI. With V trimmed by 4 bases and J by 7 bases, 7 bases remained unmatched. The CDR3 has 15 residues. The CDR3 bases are TGTGCCAGCAGTGGACTAGCGGGCTTGGTGAATGAGCAGTTCTTC. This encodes CASSGLAGLVNEQFF.

CDR3 sequence: CASSPGLDLGNEQFF. The CDR3, as DNA: TGTGCCAGCAGTCCCGGACTCGACCTGGGCAATGAGCAGTTCTTC. V and J are TRBV12-3 or TRBV12-4 and TRBJ2-1, with TRBD2 as a possible D gene (5 bases). This CDR3 contains 15 residues. V shed 5 bases and J shed 6 bases, with 17 bases lying between them.

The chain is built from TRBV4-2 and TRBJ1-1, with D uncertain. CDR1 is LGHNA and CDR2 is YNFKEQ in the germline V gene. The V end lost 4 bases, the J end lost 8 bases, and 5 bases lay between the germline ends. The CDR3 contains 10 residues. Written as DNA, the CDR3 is TGTGCCAGCAGCCCGGGGGAAGCTTTCTTT. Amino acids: CASSPGEAFF.

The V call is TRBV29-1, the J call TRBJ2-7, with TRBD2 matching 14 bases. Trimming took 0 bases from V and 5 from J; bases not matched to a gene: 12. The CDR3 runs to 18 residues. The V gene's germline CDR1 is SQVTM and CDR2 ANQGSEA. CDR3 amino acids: CSVEEPGTSGRDWNEQYF. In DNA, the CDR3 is TGCAGCGTTGAAGAGCCCGGGACTAGCGGGAGAGATTGGAACGAGCAGTACTTC.

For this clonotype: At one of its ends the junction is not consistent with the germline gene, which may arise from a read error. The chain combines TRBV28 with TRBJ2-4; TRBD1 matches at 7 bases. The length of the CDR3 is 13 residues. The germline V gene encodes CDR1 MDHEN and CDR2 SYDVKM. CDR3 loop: CASSPPRQGEVDF. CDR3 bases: TGTGCCAGCAGTCCACCCCGACAGGGTGAGGTAGACTTC.

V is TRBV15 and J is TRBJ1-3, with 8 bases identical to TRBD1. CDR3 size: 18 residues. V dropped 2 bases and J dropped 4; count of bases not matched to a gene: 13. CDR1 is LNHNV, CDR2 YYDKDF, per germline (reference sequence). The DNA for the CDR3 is TGTGCCACCAGCAGACCTCGAACCATGGCAGGGGGCGGAAACACCATATATTTT. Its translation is CATSRPRTMAGGGNTIYF.

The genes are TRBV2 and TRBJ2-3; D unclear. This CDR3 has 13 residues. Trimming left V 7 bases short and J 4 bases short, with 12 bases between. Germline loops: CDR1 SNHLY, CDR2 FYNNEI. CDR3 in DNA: TGTGCCAGCACTATGAACTGGGCAGATACGCAGTATTTT. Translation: CASTMNWADTQYF.

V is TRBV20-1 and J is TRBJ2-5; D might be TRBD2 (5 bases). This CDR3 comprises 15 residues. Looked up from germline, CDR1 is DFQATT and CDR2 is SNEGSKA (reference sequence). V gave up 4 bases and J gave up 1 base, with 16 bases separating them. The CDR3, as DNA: TGCAGTGCTACTGACGGACTCGACATCCAAGAGACCCAGTACTTC. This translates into CSATDGLDIQETQYF.

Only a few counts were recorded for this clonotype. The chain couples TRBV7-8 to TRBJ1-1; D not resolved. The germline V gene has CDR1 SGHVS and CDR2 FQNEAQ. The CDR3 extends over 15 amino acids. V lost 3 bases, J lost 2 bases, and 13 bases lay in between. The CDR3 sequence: CASSFWSKVNTEAFF. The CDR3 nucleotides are TGTGCCAGCAGCTTTTGGTCCAAGGTAAACACTGAAGCTTTCTTT.

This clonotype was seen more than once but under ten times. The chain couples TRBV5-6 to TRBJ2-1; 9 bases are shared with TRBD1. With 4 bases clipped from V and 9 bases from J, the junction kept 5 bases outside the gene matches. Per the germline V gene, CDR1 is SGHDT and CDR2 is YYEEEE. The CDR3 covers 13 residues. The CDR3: CASSHDRGFEQFF. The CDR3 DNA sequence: TGTGCCAGCAGCCACGACAGGGGGTTTGAGCAGTTCTTC. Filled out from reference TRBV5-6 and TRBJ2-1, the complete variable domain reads DAGVTQSPTHLIKTRGQQVTLRCSPKSGHDTVSWYQQALGQGPQFIFQYYEEEERQRGNFPDRFSGHQFPNYSSELNVNALLLGDSALYLCASSHDRGFEQFFGPGTRLTVL.

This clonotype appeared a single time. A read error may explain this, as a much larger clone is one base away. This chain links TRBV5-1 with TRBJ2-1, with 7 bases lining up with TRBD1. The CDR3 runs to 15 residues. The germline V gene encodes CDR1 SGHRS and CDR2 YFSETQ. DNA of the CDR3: TGCGCCAGCAGCTTGGGACAGGGCGGCAACAATGGGCAGTTCTTC. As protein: CASSLGQGGNNGQFF.

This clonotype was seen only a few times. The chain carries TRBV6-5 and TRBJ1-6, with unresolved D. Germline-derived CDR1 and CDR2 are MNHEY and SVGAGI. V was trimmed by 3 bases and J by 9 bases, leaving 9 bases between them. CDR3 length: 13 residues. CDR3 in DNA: TGTGCCAGCAGTTATTCTCACGGTTCACCCCTCCACTTT. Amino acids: CASSYSHGSPLHF.

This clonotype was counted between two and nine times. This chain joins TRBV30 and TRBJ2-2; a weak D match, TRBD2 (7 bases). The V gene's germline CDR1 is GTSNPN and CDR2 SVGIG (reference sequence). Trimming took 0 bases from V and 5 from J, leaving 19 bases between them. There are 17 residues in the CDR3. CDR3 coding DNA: TGTGCCTGGAGTGTAGGTCGGGGGGCATCACTGACCGGGGAGCTGTTTTTT. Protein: CAWSVGRGASLTGELFF.

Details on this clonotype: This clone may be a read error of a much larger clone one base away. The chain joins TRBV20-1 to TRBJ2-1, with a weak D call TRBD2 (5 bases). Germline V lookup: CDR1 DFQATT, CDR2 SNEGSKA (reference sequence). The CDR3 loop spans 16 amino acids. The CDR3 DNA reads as TGCTGTGCTAGAGTCCCGCTAGCAATCACCGACAATGAGCAGTTCTTC. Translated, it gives CCARVPLAITDNEQFF.

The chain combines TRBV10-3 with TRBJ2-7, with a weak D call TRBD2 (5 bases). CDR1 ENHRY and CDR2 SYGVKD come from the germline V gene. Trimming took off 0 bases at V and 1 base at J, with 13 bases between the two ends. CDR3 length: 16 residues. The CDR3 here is CAISESTRRASYEQYF. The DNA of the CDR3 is TGTGCCATCAGTGAGTCGACTCGGCGGGCATCCTACGAGCAGTACTTC.

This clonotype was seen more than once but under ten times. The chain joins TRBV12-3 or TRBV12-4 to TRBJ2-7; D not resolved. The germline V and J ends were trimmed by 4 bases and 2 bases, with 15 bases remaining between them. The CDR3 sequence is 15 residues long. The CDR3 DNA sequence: TGTGCCAGCAGTTCGGGTCGTGCCTTTACCTACGAGCAGTACTTC. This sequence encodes CASSSGRAFTYEQYF.

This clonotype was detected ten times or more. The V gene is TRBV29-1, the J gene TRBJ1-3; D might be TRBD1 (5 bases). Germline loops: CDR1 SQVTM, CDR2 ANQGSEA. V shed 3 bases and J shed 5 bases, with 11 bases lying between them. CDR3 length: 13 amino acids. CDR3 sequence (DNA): TGCAGCGTTGAGAGGGGCCGCAGAAACACCATATATTTT. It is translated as CSVERGRRNTIYF.

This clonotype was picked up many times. As DNA, the CDR3 is TGCAGTGCTAGGCGGGTCCAAAGCACAGATACGCAGTATTTT. It encodes CSARRVQSTDTQYF. V usage is TRBV20-1 and J usage is TRBJ2-3; possible D gene TRBD2, 5 bases. Germline CDR1 is DFQATT and CDR2 is SNEGSKA (reference sequence). Trimming pared 3 bases from V and 0 bases from J, leaving 10 bases between. CDR3 length: 14 amino acids.

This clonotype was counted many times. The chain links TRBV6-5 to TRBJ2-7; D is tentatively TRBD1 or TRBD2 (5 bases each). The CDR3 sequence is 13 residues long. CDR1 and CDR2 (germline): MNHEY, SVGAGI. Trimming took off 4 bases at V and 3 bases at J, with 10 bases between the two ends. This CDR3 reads CASSSGPYYEQYF. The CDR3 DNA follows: TGTGCCAGCAGTTCGGGGCCCTACTACGAGCAGTACTTC.

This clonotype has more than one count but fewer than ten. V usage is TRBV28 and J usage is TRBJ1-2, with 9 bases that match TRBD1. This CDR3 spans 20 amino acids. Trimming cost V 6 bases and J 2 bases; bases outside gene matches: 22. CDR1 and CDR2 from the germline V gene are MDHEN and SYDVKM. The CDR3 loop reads CASSRGGGGTGFPWNYGYTF. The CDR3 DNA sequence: TGTGCCAGCAGCAGGGGGGGAGGCGGGACAGGGTTCCCCTGGAACTATGGCTACACCTTC.

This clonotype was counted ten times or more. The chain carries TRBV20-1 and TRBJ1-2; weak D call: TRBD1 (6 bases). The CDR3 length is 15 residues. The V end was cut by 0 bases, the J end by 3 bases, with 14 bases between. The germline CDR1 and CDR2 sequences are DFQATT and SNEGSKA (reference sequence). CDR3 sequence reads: CSARETTGIHYGYTF. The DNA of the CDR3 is TGCAGTGCTAGAGAAACTACAGGGATCCACTATGGCTACACCTTC.